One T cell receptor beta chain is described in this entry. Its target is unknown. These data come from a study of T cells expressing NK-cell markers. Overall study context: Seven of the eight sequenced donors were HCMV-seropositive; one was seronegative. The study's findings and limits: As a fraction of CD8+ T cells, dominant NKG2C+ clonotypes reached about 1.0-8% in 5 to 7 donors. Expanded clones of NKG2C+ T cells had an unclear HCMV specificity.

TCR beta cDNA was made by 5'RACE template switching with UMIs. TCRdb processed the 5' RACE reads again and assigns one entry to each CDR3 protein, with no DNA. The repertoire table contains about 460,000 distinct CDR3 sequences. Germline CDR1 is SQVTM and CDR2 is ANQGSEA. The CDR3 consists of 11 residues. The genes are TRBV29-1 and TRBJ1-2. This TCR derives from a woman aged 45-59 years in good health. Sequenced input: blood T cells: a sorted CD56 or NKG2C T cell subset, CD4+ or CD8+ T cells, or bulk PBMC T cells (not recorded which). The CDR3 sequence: CSAPRGRRYTF. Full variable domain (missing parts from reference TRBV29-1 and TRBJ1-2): SAVISQKPSRDICQRGTSLTIQCQVDSQVTMMFWYRQQPGQSLTLIATANQGSEATYESGFVIDKFPISRPNLTFSTLTVSNMSPEDSSIYLCSAPRGRRYTFGSGTRLTVV.